One sample yielded the 29 T cell receptor beta chains listed below, sequenced in a study of CD8+ T cells in alopecia areata. RNA was isolated and reverse transcribed to cDNA, the sequencing template. TCRdb's table, derived via immunoSEQ multiplex PCR, lists solely in-frame clones and lacks some. This sample yields about 190,000 clones, of which around 60% are seen a single time; approximately 0.63% belongs to the top ten. Treatment noted: oral pan-JAK inhibitor, 5-10 mg twice daily. The source was CD4+ T cells sorted from blood, collected at week 4, from a patient treated with tofacitinib. These receptors all stem from a human donor with alopecia areata.

The chain uses TRBV5-4 and TRBJ2-7; 8 bases map to TRBD1. The CDR3 sequence is 15 residues long. V shed 0 bases, J shed 0 bases, and the junction held 2 bases outside the gene matches. Germline values: CDR1 SGHNT, CDR2 YYREEE (reference sequence). Here the CDR3 reads CASSLDRGVSYEQYF. CDR3 in DNA: TGTGCCAGCAGCTTGGACAGGGGGGTCTCCTACGAGCAGTACTTC.

Comments on this clone: One junction end disagrees with the germline gene, perhaps due to a read error. V and J are TRBV11-2 and TRBJ2-1; 9 bases are a match to TRBD1. The CDR3 consists of 15 residues. Germline-derived CDR1 and CDR2 are SGHAT and FQNNGV. CDR3 loop: CASSWGQGLYDEQFF. The CDR3, as DNA: TGTGCCAGCAGCTGGGGACAGGGCCTCTACGATGAGCAGTTCTTC.

This chain links TRBV30 with TRBJ1-5, with 7 bases lining up with TRBD1. Per the germline V gene, CDR1 is GTSNPN and CDR2 is SVGIG (reference sequence). With V trimmed by 7 bases and J by 2 bases, 8 bases remained unmatched. The CDR3 loop spans 14 amino acids. The CDR3 DNA is TGTGCCTTTACAGGGGCGATGGGCAATCAGCCCCAGCATTTT. This translates into CAFTGAMGNQPQHF.

The V and J genes are TRBV7-2 and TRBJ2-2, with TRBD1 matching over 9 bases. Germline V gene sequence: CDR1 SGHTA, CDR2 FQGNSA. V trimming: 1 base; J trimming: 6 bases; junction bases outside the gene matches: 6. CDR3 length: 16 residues. The CDR3 coding sequence is TGTGCCAGCAGCTTAGTCCGACAGGGGGTTTCCGGGGAGCTGTTTTTT. Translation: CASSLVRQGVSGELFF.

The rearrangement links TRBV5-1 to TRBJ2-1; no clear D. This CDR3 is built from 11 residues. V lost 3 bases to trimming and J lost 15 bases, with 13 bases between them. Germline CDR1 reads SGHRS; CDR2 reads YFSETQ. CDR3 loop: CASSSSYLRFF. Here the CDR3 DNA reads TGCGCCAGCAGCTCATCGTATCTTCGGTTCTTC.

This clone appeared a few times. This chain links TRBV29-1 with TRBJ2-7, with 7 positions matching TRBD2. Germline-derived CDR1 and CDR2 are SQVTM and ANQGSEA. The CDR3 length is 13 residues. V was clipped by 4 bases and J by 4 bases; unmatched bases: 7. The CDR3 sequence: CSVGTRNFYEQYF. For the CDR3, the DNA is TGCAGCGTTGGGACTAGAAATTTTTACGAGCAGTACTTC.

V and J are TRBV6-4 and TRBJ2-5, with D unresolved. V shed 4 bases and J shed 5 bases, with 11 bases lying between them. The germline V gene has CDR1 MRHNA and CDR2 SNTAGT. This CDR3 is built from 13 residues. The CDR3 DNA sequence: TGTGCCAGCAGTGCCTCCCTTTGGGAGACCCAGTACTTC. This gives the protein CASSASLWETQYF.

This chain uses TRBV7-9 with TRBJ2-1, with no clear D. Trimming took off 5 bases at V and 10 bases at J, with 15 bases between the two ends. The CDR3 length is 13 residues. Germline CDR1 and CDR2: SEHNR and FQNEAQ (reference sequence). For the CDR3, the DNA is TGTGCCAGCAGCCTCCATACCGTTGGGGAGCAGTTCTTC. Translating gives CASSLHTVGEQFF.

This clone showed up just a few times. The chain has TRBV23-1 and TRBJ2-1, with 8 bases identical to TRBD1. TRBV23-1 is reported as an ORF; its role is uncertain. The CDR3 sequence is 16 residues long. The ends lost 3 bases at V and 2 bases at J; junction bases unmatched: 6. The CDR3 sequence: CASSHTDRGPYNEQFF. The CDR3 nucleotides are TGCGCCAGCAGTCACACCGACAGGGGTCCCTACAATGAGCAGTTCTTC.

V usage is TRBV7-2 and J usage is TRBJ2-7, with D possibly being TRBD1 (6 bases). V lost 5 bases and J 6 bases, leaving 26 bases between the germline ends. The CDR3 sequence is 17 residues long. CDR1 is SGHTA and CDR2 is FQGNSA in the germline V gene. The CDR3 sequence: CASSLTTTRDTAPEQYF. For the CDR3, the DNA is TGTGCCAGCAGCCTAACAACCACACGGGACACTGCCCCCGAGCAGTACTTC. The whole variable domain, remainder taken from reference TRBV7-2 and TRBJ2-7, is GAGVSQSPSNKVTEKGKDVELRCDPISGHTALYWYRQSLGQGLEFLIYFQGNSAPDKSGLPSDRFSAERTGGSVSTLTIQRTQQEDSAVYLCASSLTTTRDTAPEQYFGPGTRLTVT.

The chain carries TRBV4-2 and TRBJ2-3; 13 nucleotides agree with TRBD2. J lost 2 bases, V lost 3 bases, and 11 bases had no gene match. Germline CDR1 reads LGHNA; CDR2 reads YNFKEQ. CDR3 length: 19 residues. The CDR3 protein is CASSHYLTSGRGSTDTQYF. Written as DNA, the CDR3 is TGTGCCAGCAGCCATTACCTCACTAGCGGGAGGGGATCCACAGATACGCAGTATTTT.

CDR3 sequence: CATSRPYNEQFF. The CDR3 region has the DNA TGTGCCACCAGCAGGCCTTACAATGAGCAGTTCTTC. The rearrangement uses TRBV15 and TRBJ2-1; D not resolved. This CDR3 comprises 12 residues. The V end was cut by 3 bases, the J end by 4 bases, with 4 bases between. The germline CDR1 and CDR2 sequences are LNHNV and YYDKDF (reference sequence).

The chain has TRBV15 and TRBJ1-1, with D maybe TRBD1 (5 bases). Germline CDR1 reads LNHNV; CDR2 reads YYDKDF (reference sequence). Trimming left V 4 bases short and J 3 bases short, with 12 bases between. This CDR3 comprises 14 residues. CDR3: CATSTQPGDTEAFF. Written as DNA, the CDR3 is TGTGCCACCAGCACACAACCGGGGGACACTGAAGCTTTCTTT.

The chain uses TRBV15 and TRBJ2-5; possible D gene TRBD2, 5 bases. Per germline, CDR1 LNHNV and CDR2 YYDKDF (reference sequence). The CDR3 consists of 15 residues. Trimming cost V 1 base and J 5 bases, with 14 bases left between them. As DNA, the CDR3 is TGTGCCACCAGCAGAGCGGTAGTCTCGGGGGAGACCCAGTACTTC. Translated, it gives CATSRAVVSGETQYF.

This chain connects TRBV25-1 to TRBJ2-7, with a possible D match to TRBD2 (6 bases). In germline, CDR1 is MGHDK, CDR2 SYGVNS. This CDR3 is built from 12 residues. The germline V and J ends were trimmed by 6 bases and 4 bases, with 10 bases remaining between them. The DNA of the CDR3 is TGTGCCAGCAGCCCCCGGGGGTACGAGCAGTACTTC. It yields the protein CASSPRGYEQYF.

The table lists this clone with a count of one. The chain has TRBV2 and TRBJ2-1, with D possibly being TRBD2 (6 bases). From germline, CDR1 is SNHLY and CDR2 FYNNEI. The V end was cut by 11 bases, the J end by 3 bases, with 11 bases between. This CDR3 has 12 amino acids. The CDR3 DNA reads as TGTGCCGACCGACTAGACTACAATGAGCAGTTCTTC. This sequence encodes CADRLDYNEQFF.

The chain has TRBV7-2 and TRBJ2-6; D is ambiguous. In germline, CDR1 is SGHTA, CDR2 FQGNSA. Between the trimmed V and J ends, which lost 1 base and 0 bases, there was a span of 13 bases. The CDR3 sequence is 18 residues long. CDR3 DNA: TGTGCCAGCAGCTTAGATCCCCAGCACAGCTCTGGGGCCAACGTCCTGACTTTC. Translating it yields CASSLDPQHSSGANVLTF.

The chain recombines TRBV29-1 with TRBJ2-1, with 8 bases identical to TRBD1. The germline V gene has CDR1 SQVTM and CDR2 ANQGSEA. The CDR3 runs 16 residues. The trim removed 0 bases at V and 3 bases at J, leaving 7 bases unmatched. CDR3: CSVEDTRDRYYNEQFF. The CDR3 DNA follows: TGCAGCGTTGAAGATACCCGGGACAGGTACTACAATGAGCAGTTCTTC.

The table lists this clone with a few counts. J is TRBJ2-5 and V is TRBV5-4; D gene unclear. V was pared by 3 bases and J by 0 bases, with 0 bases between. The length of the CDR3 is 11 residues. Looked up from germline, CDR1 is SGHNT and CDR2 is YYREEE (reference sequence). CDR3 bases: TGTGCCAGCAGCTACCAAGAGACCCAGTACTTC. It translates to CASSYQETQYF. Variable domain in full (rest from reference TRBV5-4 and TRBJ2-5): ETGVTQSPTHLIKTRGQQVTLRCSSQSGHNTVSWYQQALGQGPQFIFQYYREEENGRGNFPPRFSGLQFPNYSSELNVNALELDDSALYLCASSYQETQYFGPGTRLLVL.

This clone was seen just once. The chain links TRBV29-1 to TRBJ2-2; 9 nucleotides agree with TRBD1. In germline, CDR1 is SQVTM, CDR2 ANQGSEA. This CDR3 is built from 17 residues. V shed 1 base and J 5 bases; nucleotides not matched to a gene: 11. CDR3: CSVEGESGTGRTGELFF. The CDR3 DNA is TGCAGCGTTGAAGGGGAAAGTGGGACAGGGAGGACCGGGGAGCTGTTTTTT.

The genes are TRBV2 and TRBJ1-5; D is unclear. The CDR3 loop spans 13 amino acids. Per the germline V gene, CDR1 is SNHLY and CDR2 is FYNNEI. V was trimmed by 3 bases and J by 5 bases, leaving 8 bases between them. The CDR3 sequence: CASSDTAYQPQHF. Written as DNA, the CDR3 is TGTGCCAGCAGTGACACAGCTTATCAGCCCCAGCATTTT.

The sample holds a few counts of this clone. The chain is built from TRBV19 and TRBJ2-1; D is undetermined. The CDR3 is made up of 13 amino acids. The germline V gene encodes CDR1 LNHDA and CDR2 SQIVND (reference sequence). Trimming took off 5 bases at V and 5 bases at J, with 10 bases between the two ends. The CDR3 sequence is CASSGAYHNEQFF. The CDR3 DNA follows: TGTGCCAGTAGTGGCGCCTACCACAATGAGCAGTTCTTC.

This clone was seen a few times. The chain joins TRBV29-1 to TRBJ1-1; possible D gene TRBD1, 5 bases. The V gene lost 6 bases and the J gene lost 3 bases, with 14 bases spanning the gap. Germline V gives CDR1 SQVTM, CDR2 ANQGSEA. The CDR3 covers 13 residues. The CDR3 here is CSVLRGLDTEAFF. The CDR3 DNA is TGCAGCGTCTTAAGGGGCCTGGACACTGAAGCTTTCTTT.

This chain connects TRBV30 to TRBJ1-1; D not resolved. V was trimmed by 2 bases and J by 7 bases, leaving 8 bases between them. The V gene's germline CDR1 is GTSNPN and CDR2 SVGIG (reference sequence). The CDR3 length is 11 residues. CDR3 protein: CAWSRTDEAFF. Here the CDR3 DNA reads TGTGCCTGGAGTCGGACGGATGAAGCTTTCTTT.

The V and J genes are TRBV7-2 and TRBJ2-7; TRBD2 agrees at 9 bases. J lost 9 bases, V lost 6 bases, and 6 bases had no gene match. CDR3 length: 12 amino acids. Germline CDR1 SGHTA, CDR2 FQGNSA. The CDR3 DNA sequence: TGTGCCAGCAGTGACACTAGCGGGTGGCAGTACTTC. Encoded protein: CASSDTSGWQYF.

The chain links TRBV7-9 to TRBJ2-7; D is possibly TRBD2 (5 bases). The CDR3 totals 16 residues. Trimming left V 0 bases short and J 1 base short, with 13 bases between. In germline, CDR1 is SEHNR, CDR2 FQNEAQ (reference sequence). The CDR3 region is CASSLARASWSYEQYF. CDR3 bases: TGTGCCAGCAGCTTAGCGCGCGCTAGCTGGTCCTACGAGCAGTACTTC.

This clone has just one count. The J gene is TRBJ2-5, the V gene TRBV29-1; tentative D call: TRBD1 (6 bases). Germline V gene sequence: CDR1 SQVTM, CDR2 ANQGSEA. Trimming pared 6 bases from V and 4 bases from J, leaving 18 bases between. This CDR3 is 14 amino acids long. The CDR3 DNA reads as TGCAGCGTCCTAGGGACATCCCAGGGAGAGACCCAGTACTTC. Translation: CSVLGTSQGETQYF.

CDR3 in DNA: TGCGCCAGCAGCCAGAGTTCGGCTAGCGCTAGCACAGATACGCAGTATTTT. Its translation: CASSQSSASASTDTQYF. The rearrangement joins TRBV4-1 to TRBJ2-3, with D possibly TRBD2 on 6 matching bases. There are 17 residues in the CDR3. CDR1 and CDR2 from the germline V gene are MGHRA and YSYEKL. V lost 3 bases and J 0 bases, leaving 16 bases between the germline ends.

The chain links TRBV7-2 to TRBJ2-3; D ambiguous. V lost 3 bases, J lost 0 bases, and 10 bases lay in between. Per germline, CDR1 SGHTA and CDR2 FQGNSA. The CDR3 totals 15 residues. The CDR3 nucleotides read TGTGCCAGCAGCTTTGAACAACCTAGCACAGATACGCAGTATTTT. This codes for CASSFEQPSTDTQYF.